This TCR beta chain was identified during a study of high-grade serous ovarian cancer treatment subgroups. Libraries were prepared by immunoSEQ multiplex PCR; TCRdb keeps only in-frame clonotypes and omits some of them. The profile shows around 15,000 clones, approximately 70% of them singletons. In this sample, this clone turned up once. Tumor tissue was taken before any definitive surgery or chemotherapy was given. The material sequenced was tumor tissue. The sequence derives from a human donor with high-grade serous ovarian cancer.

The CDR3 region is CASSTSALGAKNIQYF. Written as DNA, the CDR3 is TGTGCCAGCAGCACGTCGGCGCTGGGGGCCAAAAACATTCAGTACTTC. This chain links TRBV13 with TRBJ2-4; unclear D gene. Germline-derived CDR1 and CDR2 are PRHDT and FYEKMQ (reference sequence). CDR3 length: 16 amino acids. V lost 5 bases, J lost 1 base, and 15 bases lay in between.